The T cell receptor beta chain under discussion was sequenced for a study of T cell responses to AZD1222 COVID-19 vaccine (dated by TCRdb to 2020 to 2023). About the full investigation: Because spike-specific TCR depth and breadth did not differ between the two schedules, AZD1222 recipients who got a second dose at roughly 4 weeks were pooled with those who got a second dose at roughly 12 weeks. A total of 230 to 250 trial participants underwent TCR sequencing, of whom more than 200 had received two doses of AZD1222 and some 26 had received two doses of the MenACWY control vaccine. Trial participants were enrolled by age into subgroups of 18-55, 56-69 and 70-plus years, and approximately 150, 30 and 60 TCR-sequenced participants, respectively, were included in these subgroups. The research as a whole found: Because no day 14 peak-response samples were available, the repertoires could be characterized only after the peak T cell response. Conclusions about previously exposed vaccinees were limited because only six AZD1222 recipients were SARS-CoV-2 seropositive at baseline. Participants were mostly white British and included more females than males, and it was suggested by the authors that clonal diversity may have been underestimated. Reportedly, close to half of the unique spike-specific TCRs recognized epitopes lying outside the regions that are mutated in the B.1.351 and B.1.1.7 variants. After two AZD1222 doses, spike-specific TCR breadth and depth were significantly higher than at day 0 and than in MenACWY recipients. The whole spike protein was spanned by vaccine-associated CD4 TCRs, and dominant responses were seen in regions 160-218 and 743-854. In the small 56-69-year group, the increase in depth fell short of significance, most likely because of low power.

In the paper's terms, the time point label means: baseline before first vaccination. Vaccinee samples were obtained from the UK trials COV001 and COV002, which included a single-blind randomized controlled phase 2/3 trial of AZD1222 (ChAdOx1 nCoV-19) in healthy adults. For TCRbeta chain sequencing, PBMC samples from trial participants were taken at day 0 and at day 28 after the second dose. In the germline V gene, CDR1 corresponds to MNHEY and CDR2 to SVGAGI. Compared with germline, V lacks 8 bases and J lacks 2 bases; bases without a gene match: 7. Measured from the cysteine to the phenylalanine, the CDR3 is 14 residues long. The retained sequence is limited to the CDR3, 42 bases, with the frame set at the first base. The CDR3 regions of human TCRbeta chains were analyzed by immunosequencing. Concerning the study's data processing: TCRs in the repertoires were matched against a reference library of SARS-CoV-2-specific TCRs that had been generated with the MIRA antigen-specificity platform. Breadth meant the fraction of unique TCRs that were SARS-CoV-2-associated, whereas depth meant the fraction of total T cells that were SARS-CoV-2-associated. Using the MIRA data, each spike-specific TCR was assigned both to the spike region to which the TCR was reactive and to a CD4 or CD8 class. Log10-transformed breadth and depth values were compared by one-way ANOVA with Sidak's multiple comparisons tests. The table was pulled from immuneACCESS by TCRdb, which kept in-frame rearrangements only. Such tables lose some clones; where checked, under half of the loss comes from unresolved V genes, and the rest has no known cause. That table supplies the V and J calls and clone size; D and trimming were determined from the DNA. The sample table contains roughly 50,000 clones; only one count was recorded for roughly 85% of them. In total, the top ten clones hold 3% to 4% of the sample.

As for this clone: Its recognized antigen is unknown. No base-level quality is on record; no much larger clone is a single base apart.

The sample in question was peripheral blood, obtained on day 0 of AZD1222 vaccination. The V gene is TRBV6-5 and the J gene is TRBJ2-7; a stretch of 9 junction bases matches TRBD1. This receptor was obtained from an adult in good health. This receptor has the CDR3 CASGRTGAAYEQYF. The nucleotide sequence is given as TGTGCCAGCGGCAGGACAGGGGCGGCCTACGAGCAGTACTTC.